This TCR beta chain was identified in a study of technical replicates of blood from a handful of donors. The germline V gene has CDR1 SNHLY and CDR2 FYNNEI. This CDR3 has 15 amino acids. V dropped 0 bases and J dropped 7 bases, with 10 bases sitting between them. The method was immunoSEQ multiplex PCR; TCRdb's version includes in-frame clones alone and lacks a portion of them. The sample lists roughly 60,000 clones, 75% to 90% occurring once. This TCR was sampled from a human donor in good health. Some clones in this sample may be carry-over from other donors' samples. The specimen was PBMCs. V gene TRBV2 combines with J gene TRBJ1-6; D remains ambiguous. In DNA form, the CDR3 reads TGTGCCAGCAGTGAAGCGAAAACAGCAAATTCACCCCTCCACTTT. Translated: CASSEAKTANSPLHF.